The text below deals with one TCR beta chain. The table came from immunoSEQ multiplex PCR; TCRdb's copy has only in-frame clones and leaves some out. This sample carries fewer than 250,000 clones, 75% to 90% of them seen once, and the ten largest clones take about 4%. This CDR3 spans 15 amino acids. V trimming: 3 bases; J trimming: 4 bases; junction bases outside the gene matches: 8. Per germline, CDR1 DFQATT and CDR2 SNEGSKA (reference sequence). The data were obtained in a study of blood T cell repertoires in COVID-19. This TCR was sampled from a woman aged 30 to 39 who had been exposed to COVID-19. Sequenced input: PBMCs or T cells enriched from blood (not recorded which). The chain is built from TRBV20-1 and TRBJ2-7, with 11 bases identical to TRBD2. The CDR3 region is CSASSGRALSYEQYF. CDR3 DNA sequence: TGCAGTGCTAGTAGCGGGAGGGCCCTCTCGTACGAGCAGTACTTC.